This T cell receptor (beta chain) was sequenced in a study of control samples from healthy donors and cancer patients (dated by TCRdb to 2019 to 2021). Looking up the germline V gene yields CDR1 SQVTM and CDR2 ANQGSEA. The junction shows trimming of 1 base on V and 4 bases on J, and the gene matches do not reach 6 bases of it. From its cysteine to its phenylalanine, the CDR3 spans 14 amino acids. Kept here is only the CDR3 DNA, which spans 42 bases and is read in frame from base 1. This clone was counted only a few times. This receptor's antigen is unknown. No qualities accompany the bases; no much larger clone lies one base away. The library was generated by the immunoSEQ multiplex PCR assay. The table was pulled from immuneACCESS by TCRdb, which kept in-frame rearrangements only. Such tables lose some clones; where checked, under half of the loss comes from unresolved V genes, and the rest has no known cause. For this sample there are about 140,000 clones; 88% appear just once. Clones ranked in the top ten supply just over 8.5% of the sample.

Recombination joined TRBV29-1 with TRBJ1-2; TRBD1 lines up with 7 middle nucleotides. Sequencing was done on a sample of blood. The TCR sequence derives from a woman aged 25 to 45 in good health. The DNA reads TGCAGCGTTGAAGGAGGGGGCTCCATCTATGGCTACACCTTC. It codes for CSVEGGGSIYGYTF.